This entry lists 24 T cell receptor beta chains sequenced from one sample in a study of T cell repertoires in cytomegalovirus infection. No antigens are known for them. TCRdb re-derived calls from the reads in MiXCR, one entry per CDR3 protein. The sample includes tens of thousands of distinct CDR3 sequences, around 28% of them seen just once. The material was CD8+ T cells from cultured PBMCs, obtained from culture after CMV antigen stimulation. These receptors originate from a human donor in good health (CMV status not recorded). Some clones in this sample may be carry-over from other donors' samples.

A few counts support this clonotype. CDR3 DNA sequence: TGTGCCAGCAGTTACGCGGACAGGGGTTTGATGAACACTGAAGCTTTCTTT. Protein sequence: CASSYADRGLMNTEAFF. The chain links TRBV6-6 to TRBJ1-1; TRBD1 matches 9 bases. The CDR3 length is 17 residues. Losses at the gene ends were 2 bases for V and 0 bases for J; bases not matched to a gene: 7. Per the germline V gene, CDR1 is MNHNY and CDR2 is SVGAGI (reference sequence).

The chain employs TRBV5-4 and TRBJ2-3, with D possibly being TRBD1 (6 bases). The CDR3 covers 17 residues. Trimming pared 0 bases from V and 2 bases from J, leaving 16 bases between. Germline V gives CDR1 SGHNT, CDR2 YYREEE (reference sequence). CDR3 region: CASSLGRVDRNTDTQYF. CDR3 bases: TGTGCCAGCAGCTTGGGACGGGTGGACAGAAACACAGATACGCAGTATTTT. The entire variable domain, with the rest obtained from reference TRBV5-4 and TRBJ2-3, is as follows: ETGVTQSPTHLIKTRGQQVTLRCSSQSGHNTVSWYQQALGQGPQFIFQYYREEENGRGNFPPRFSGLQFPNYSSELNVNALELDDSALYLCASSLGRVDRNTDTQYFGPGTRLTVL.

The CDR3 DNA reads as TGTGCCAGCAGCTCCGAAACTAGTGCGAATGAGCAGTTCTTC. This codes for CASSSETSANEQFF. The gene calls are TRBV7-9 and TRBJ2-1; D perhaps matches TRBD2 (5 bases). Trimming removed 4 bases from V and 7 bases from J, with 14 bases in between. The CDR3 is 14 amino acids. The germline V gene encodes CDR1 SEHNR and CDR2 FQNEAQ (reference sequence).

V usage is TRBV6-4 and J usage is TRBJ2-3, with 11 bases aligning to TRBD2. This CDR3 contains 16 residues. Germline V gene data show CDR1 as MRHNA and CDR2 as SNTAGT. The V segment lost 4 bases and the J segment 2 bases; nucleotides outside the gene matches: 5. The CDR3 loop is CASSALAGGSTDTQYF. CDR3 bases: TGTGCCAGCAGTGCCCTAGCGGGAGGCTCCACAGATACGCAGTATTTT.

Details on this clonotype: Since a much larger clone is just one base distant, this may be a read error. The conserved closing phenylalanine or tryptophan is absent in this CDR3, likely reflecting a read error. The gene calls are TRBV7-2 and TRBJ1-1; a possible D gene is TRBD1 (5 bases). Per germline, CDR1 SGHTA and CDR2 FQGNSA. The germline V and J ends were trimmed by 5 bases and 4 bases, with 11 bases remaining between them. The CDR3 has 13 amino acids. The CDR3 sequence is CASSVRDGTEAFL. In DNA, the CDR3 is TGTGCCAGCAGCGTCAGGGATGGCACTGAAGCTTTCTTA.

This clonotype was counted at least ten times. V usage is TRBV20-1 and J usage is TRBJ2-2; D possibly uses TRBD1 or TRBD2 (6 bases each). Germline V CDR1 and CDR2: DFQATT, SNEGSKA (reference sequence). The ends were cut back, 6 bases at V and 4 bases at J, with 15 bases in the middle. This CDR3 has 14 residues. The CDR3 region is CSARGHRLTGELFF. CDR3 DNA: TGCAGTGCCCGGGGGCACAGACTCACCGGGGAGCTGTTTTTT.

The chain carries TRBV12-3 or TRBV12-4 and TRBJ2-5; a weak D match, TRBD1 (5 bases). The V and J ends lost 8 bases and 1 base respectively, with 11 bases between them. The length of the CDR3 is 13 residues. The CDR3 nucleotides read TGTGCCAGCCACGACAGCCTCCAAGAGACCCAGTACTTC. The encoded protein is CASHDSLQETQYF.

The J gene is TRBJ2-1, the V gene TRBV12-3 or TRBV12-4; 8 nucleotides align to TRBD1. V lost 5 bases, J lost 9 bases, and 6 bases stayed unmatched. There are 13 residues in the CDR3. The CDR3 DNA is TGTGCCAGCAGTAGGACAGGGAAGAGTGAGCAGTTCTTC. Its translation is CASSRTGKSEQFF.

In this sample, this clonotype turned up many times. The chain carries TRBV6-2 or TRBV6-3 and TRBJ2-7; possible D gene TRBD1, 6 bases. Between the trimmed V and J ends, which lost 6 bases and 2 bases, there was a span of 11 bases. The germline CDR1 and CDR2 sequences are MNHEY and SVGEGT. The CDR3 has 13 residues. CDR3 loop: CASSSRGAYEQYF. CDR3 sequence (DNA): TGTGCCAGCAGCTCCAGGGGCGCCTACGAGCAGTACTTC.

The chain combines TRBV6-4 with TRBJ1-6, with TRBD1 as a possible D gene (6 bases). Germline CDR1 MRHNA, CDR2 SNTAGT. This CDR3 comprises 16 residues. The V gene lost 7 bases and the J gene lost 7 bases, with 20 bases spanning the gap. The CDR3: CASTLGPGVINSPLHF. Here the CDR3 DNA reads TGTGCCAGCACCCTGGGACCAGGGGTTATCAATTCACCCCTCCACTTT.

In the case of this clonotype: This may be a read error: a much more frequent sequence differs by one nucleotide. V and J are TRBV25-1 and TRBJ2-3; the D is unclear. Germline CDR1 and CDR2: MGHDK and SYGVNS. CDR3 length: 14 amino acids. CDR3 in amino acids: CVSSELDLVDTQYF. The CDR3 DNA is TGTGTCAGCAGTGAGCTAGACTTGGTAGATACGCAGTATTTT.

Many counts were recorded for this clonotype. The V gene is TRBV28, the J gene TRBJ1-5; D is possibly TRBD1 (5 bases). The V end lost 3 bases, the J end lost 0 bases, and 15 bases lay between the germline ends. Germline CDR1 is MDHEN and CDR2 is SYDVKM. This CDR3 is 17 amino acids long. CDR3 residues: CASSFHWGFHSNQPQHF. The CDR3 bases are TGTGCCAGCAGTTTTCACTGGGGGTTCCATAGCAATCAGCCCCAGCATTTT.

The sample holds many counts of this clonotype. V usage is TRBV7-9 and J usage is TRBJ2-7; a weak D match, TRBD1 (6 bases). The CDR3 covers 12 residues. The germline V gene has CDR1 SEHNR and CDR2 FQNEAQ (reference sequence). V gave up 10 bases and J gave up 3 bases, with 13 bases separating them. The DNA for the CDR3 is TGTGCCATAGGGCAGGGGAGCTACGAGCAGTACTTC. This codes for CAIGQGSYEQYF.

The V and J genes are TRBV12-3 or TRBV12-4 and TRBJ2-1; 8 positions match TRBD2. V lost 6 bases to trimming and J lost 16 bases; unmatched junction nucleotides: 11. The CDR3 has 12 residues. The CDR3 sequence is CASSSGLAGGFF. Written as DNA, the CDR3 is TGTGCCAGCAGCTCTGGGCTAGCGGGTGGTTTCTTC.

Note on this clonotype: At one boundary the junction diverges from the germline segment, which might be a read error. The genes are TRBV5-1 and TRBJ1-5, with no clear D. CDR1 and CDR2 (germline): SGHRS, YFSETQ. The CDR3 contains 13 residues. CDR3: CASSLTSDQPQHF. The CDR3, as DNA: TGCGCCAGCAGCTTGACTAGCGATCAGCCCCAGCATTTT. Combining the CDR3 with reference TRBV5-1 and TRBJ1-5 gives the whole variable domain KAGVTQTPRYLIKTRGQQVTLSCSPISGHRSVSWYQQTPGQGLQFLFEYFSETQRNKGNFPGRFSGRQFSNSRSEMNVSTLELGDSALYLCASSLTSDQPQHFGDGTRLSIL.

This clonotype was recorded a few times. The chain joins TRBV6-2 or TRBV6-3 to TRBJ1-1; no definite D call. This CDR3 is 13 amino acids long. Looked up from germline, CDR1 is MNHEY and CDR2 is SVGEGT. V lost 8 bases and J lost 4, with 14 bases in between. This chain's CDR3 is CASVTVWSTEAFF. DNA for the CDR3: TGTGCCAGCGTCACTGTTTGGAGCACTGAAGCTTTCTTT.

The CDR3 is CASSSLAGGPETQYF. In DNA, the CDR3 is TGTGCCAGCAGCTCACTAGCGGGAGGTCCAGAGACCCAGTACTTC. J is TRBJ2-5 and V is TRBV7-6; 12 nucleotides match TRBD2. Germline V gives CDR1 SGHVS, CDR2 FNYEAQ. With 4 bases clipped from V and 4 bases from J, the junction kept 4 bases outside the gene matches. The CDR3 spans 15 residues.

There are many counts of this clonotype. One end of the junction fails to match germline, which may point to a read error. V and J are TRBV7-7 and TRBJ2-5; the D is unclear. The CDR3 consists of 14 residues. Germline CDR1 reads SSHAT; CDR2 reads FNYEAQ (reference sequence). The CDR3: CASSLAGQKETQYF. As DNA, the CDR3 is TGTGCTAGCAGCTTAGCTGGGCAGAAAGAGACCCAGTACTTC.

This clonotype has a count of ten or more. V usage is TRBV28 and J usage is TRBJ1-1; 7 bases are a match to TRBD1. CDR3 size: 15 residues. Unmatched junction bases numbered 11, after V lost 5 bases and J lost 5 bases. CDR1 is MDHEN and CDR2 is SYDVKM in the germline V gene. Here the CDR3 reads CASSPRQGVWTEAFF. CDR3 nucleotide sequence: TGTGCCAGCAGTCCACGACAGGGTGTATGGACTGAAGCTTTCTTT.

This chain joins TRBV4-3 and TRBJ2-7; perhaps TRBD1 as D (5 bases). The CDR3 sequence is 13 residues long. Per the germline V gene, CDR1 is LGHNA and CDR2 is YSLEER. Trimming cost V 0 bases and J 3 bases, with 6 bases left between them. The CDR3 loop is CASSQEQDYEQYF. CDR3 sequence (DNA): TGCGCCAGCAGCCAAGAACAGGACTACGAGCAGTACTTC.

This clonotype was seen more than once but under ten times. This sequence joins TRBV4-2 and TRBJ2-1; D remains unclear. From germline, CDR1 is LGHNA and CDR2 YNFKEQ. V was shortened by 1 base and J by 1 base, with 11 bases between the two germline ends. The CDR3 totals 16 residues. CDR3 sequence reads: CASSQALGGSYNEQFF. In nucleotides, the CDR3 is TGTGCCAGCAGCCAAGCTTTGGGTGGATCCTACAATGAGCAGTTCTTC.

This clonotype came up a few times. The chain is built from TRBV7-9 and TRBJ1-1; the D is unclear. This CDR3 is 13 amino acids long. Trimming cost V 1 base and J 11 bases, with 14 bases left between them. The germline gives CDR1 SEHNR, CDR2 FQNEAQ (reference sequence). CDR3 nucleotide sequence: TGTGCCAGCAGCTTAGTCCCGGTTGAAGGGGCTTTCTTT. As protein: CASSLVPVEGAFF. The whole variable domain, filled in from reference TRBV7-9 and TRBJ1-1, reads DTGVSQNPRHKITKRGQNVTFRCDPISEHNRLYWYRQTLGQGPEFLTYFQNEAQLEKSRLLSDRFSAERPKGSFSTLEIQRTEQGDSAMYLCASSLVPVEGAFFGQGTRLTVV.

In this sample, this clonotype turned up a few times. The chain has TRBV12-3 or TRBV12-4 and TRBJ1-1; unclear D gene. CDR3 length equals 12 residues. V shed 3 bases and J shed 6 bases, with 8 bases lying between them. CDR3 amino acids: CASSFRRAEAFF. In DNA, the CDR3 is TGTGCCAGCAGTTTCAGAAGGGCTGAAGCTTTCTTT.

This clonotype was seen only a few times. This rearrangement joins TRBV27 to TRBJ1-2; unclear D gene. This CDR3 region has 15 residues. Germline CDR1 is MNHEY and CDR2 is SMNVEV (reference sequence). Trimming shortened V by 10 bases and J by 0 bases, and 18 bases separated the two germline ends. The CDR3 reads CATLPGLQSNYGYTF. DNA of the CDR3: TGTGCCACCCTACCTGGGCTACAGTCTAACTATGGCTACACCTTC.